This is a list of T cell receptor beta chains from one sample in a study of cytomegalovirus exposure and HLA in healthy donors. Sequencing used immunoSEQ multiplex PCR; TCRdb keeps in-frame clones, though not all of them. Of about 140,000 clones detected, roughly 88% appear once; the ten largest clones hold around 8%. The sequenced sample consisted of PBMCs. These receptor sequences come from a woman under 30 in good health and CMV-seropositive. Each CDR3 is given with its conserved first and last residue. Size values are once, few and many counts, or a class for expanded clones, and some rows have none.

V gene: TRBV5-1
CDR3 length: 14
J gene: TRBJ1-1
clone size: .
CDR3 protein: CASSYQDRNTEAFF

V gene: TRBV7-2
CDR3 length: 18
J gene: TRBJ2-5
clone size: .
CDR3 protein: CASSLVWRLAGNQETQYF

V gene: TRBV29-1
CDR3 length: 12
J gene: TRBJ1-2
clone size: .
CDR3 protein: CSVAREPGGYTF

V gene: TRBV7-2
CDR3 length: 13
J gene: TRBJ2-5
clone size: .
CDR3 protein: CASSLGTKETQYF

V gene: TRBV28
CDR3 length: 15
J gene: TRBJ1-4
clone size: .
CDR3 protein: CASSPTTGANEKLFF

V gene: TRBV28
CDR3 length: 14
J gene: TRBJ2-7
clone size: .
CDR3 protein: CASTSTDRVYEQYF

V gene: TRBV5-6
CDR3 length: 13
J gene: TRBJ1-2
clone size: .
CDR3 protein: CASSLSRAGGYTF

V gene: TRBV6-5
CDR3 length: 14
J gene: TRBJ2-5
clone size: .
CDR3 protein: CASSGGRGQGTQYF

V gene: TRBV30
CDR3 length: 11
J gene: TRBJ2-5
clone size: .
CDR3 protein: CAWTSRETQYF

V gene: TRBV28
CDR3 length: 15
J gene: TRBJ1-4
clone size: .
CDR3 protein: CASSRTGGGNEKLFF

V gene: TRBV5-1
CDR3 length: 16
J gene: TRBJ2-1
clone size: .
CDR3 protein: CASSSLAASSYNEQFF

V gene: TRBV7-2
CDR3 length: 13
J gene: TRBJ2-3
clone size: .
CDR3 protein: CASSPESSDTQYF

V gene: TRBV6-5
CDR3 length: 14
J gene: TRBJ2-3
clone size: .
CDR3 protein: CASSKQGPTDTQYF

V gene: TRBV6-5
CDR3 length: 14
J gene: TRBJ1-1
clone size: .
CDR3 protein: CASSYTEGATEAFF

V gene: TRBV5-5
CDR3 length: 15
J gene: TRBJ2-5
clone size: .
CDR3 protein: CASSLDNRLLETQYF

V gene: TRBV27
CDR3 length: 16
J gene: TRBJ2-3
clone size: .
CDR3 protein: CATSRWTSGYTDTQYF

V gene: TRBV29-1
CDR3 length: 14
J gene: TRBJ1-6
clone size: .
CDR3 protein: CSVSVDGLDSPLHF

V gene: TRBV6-1
CDR3 length: 17
J gene: TRBJ1-5
clone size: .
CDR3 protein: CASSEAQEGRIWQPQHF

V gene: TRBV14
CDR3 length: 15
J gene: TRBJ2-7
clone size: .
CDR3 protein: CASSQDPSGAYEQYF

V gene: TRBV19
CDR3 length: 13
J gene: TRBJ1-4
clone size: .
CDR3 protein: CASSGQGWEKLFF

V gene: TRBV6-1
CDR3 length: 18
J gene: TRBJ2-7
clone size: .
CDR3 protein: CASSEGRWGGAAEYEQYF

V gene: TRBV28
CDR3 length: 14
J gene: TRBJ2-7
clone size: .
CDR3 protein: CASSRLGRAYEQYF

V gene: TRBV18
CDR3 length: 14
J gene: TRBJ1-2
clone size: .
CDR3 protein: CASSPPEMRDGYTF

V gene: TRBV6-5
CDR3 length: 15
J gene: TRBJ1-5
clone size: once
CDR3 protein: CASSSDRFSNQPQHF

V gene: TRBV7-2
CDR3 length: 13
J gene: TRBJ2-7
clone size: .
CDR3 protein: CASSWDRGYEQYF

V gene: TRBV9
CDR3 length: 13
J gene: TRBJ1-2
clone size: few
CDR3 protein: CASSVGQGAGYTF

V gene: TRBV4-2
CDR3 length: 15
J gene: TRBJ2-7
clone size: .
CDR3 protein: CASSPWQDNTYEQYF

V gene: TRBV15
CDR3 length: 17
J gene: TRBJ2-1
clone size: .
CDR3 protein: CATSRAHGTSDYNEQFF

V gene: TRBV4-2
CDR3 length: 15
J gene: TRBJ2-3
clone size: .
CDR3 protein: CASSQRTGVTDTQYF

V gene: TRBV2
CDR3 length: 12
J gene: TRBJ2-7
clone size: .
CDR3 protein: CASSDRVYEQYF

V gene: TRBV9
CDR3 length: 16
J gene: TRBJ2-3
clone size: .
CDR3 protein: CASSGGLAEGIDTQYF

V gene: TRBV2
CDR3 length: 13
J gene: TRBJ1-1
clone size: .
CDR3 protein: CASSAGGRTEAFF

V gene: TRBV18
CDR3 length: 13
J gene: TRBJ2-2
clone size: .
CDR3 protein: CASSTDQTGELFF

V gene: TRBV5-1
CDR3 length: 15
J gene: TRBJ2-5
clone size: .
CDR3 protein: CASSVVAGGRQTQYF

V gene: TRBV11-1
CDR3 length: 13
J gene: TRBJ1-6
clone size: .
CDR3 protein: CASSFLRGSPLHF

V gene: TRBV5-4
CDR3 length: 15
J gene: TRBJ1-4
clone size: .
CDR3 protein: CASSQGTGENEKLFF

V gene: TRBV9
CDR3 length: 13
J gene: TRBJ2-2
clone size: .
CDR3 protein: CASSVDAAGELFF

V gene: TRBV30
CDR3 length: 14
J gene: TRBJ2-3
clone size: .
CDR3 protein: CAWSRRGGTDTQYF

V gene: TRBV7-6
CDR3 length: 13
J gene: TRBJ2-1
clone size: .
CDR3 protein: CASSQLGGAEQFF

V gene: TRBV5-4
CDR3 length: 12
J gene: TRBJ1-6
clone size: .
CDR3 protein: CATKKNNSPLHF

V gene: TRBV28
CDR3 length: 15
J gene: TRBJ1-3
clone size: .
CDR3 protein: CASSNGHLSGNTIYF

V gene: TRBV7-9
CDR3 length: 14
J gene: TRBJ1-2
clone size: once
CDR3 protein: CASSLGDRPQGYTF

V gene: TRBV4-3
CDR3 length: 15
J gene: TRBJ1-4
clone size: .
CDR3 protein: CASSQVRNSLEKLFF

V gene: TRBV9
CDR3 length: 13
J gene: TRBJ2-7
clone size: .
CDR3 protein: CASSVVGVGEQYF

V gene: TRBV30
CDR3 length: 13
J gene: TRBJ1-1
clone size: .
CDR3 protein: CAWSTGGYTEAFF

V gene: TRBV5-1
CDR3 length: 18
J gene: TRBJ1-2
clone size: .
CDR3 protein: CASSPTPWGTGNNYGYTF

V gene: TRBV30
CDR3 length: 11
J gene: TRBJ2-7
clone size: .
CDR3 protein: CMMRGGYEQYF

V gene: TRBV18
CDR3 length: 14
J gene: TRBJ2-4
clone size: .
CDR3 protein: CASSPGTPKNIQYF

V gene: TRBV29-1
CDR3 length: 13
J gene: TRBJ1-5
clone size: .
CDR3 protein: CSVRTGSNQPQHF

V gene: TRBV28
CDR3 length: 14
J gene: TRBJ2-3
clone size: .
CDR3 protein: CASRWVQGTDTQYF

V gene: TRBV27
CDR3 length: 14
J gene: TRBJ2-7
clone size: .
CDR3 protein: CASSETGGSYEQYF

V gene: TRBV2
CDR3 length: 14
J gene: TRBJ2-3
clone size: .
CDR3 protein: CASSRTLASDTQYF

V gene: TRBV27
CDR3 length: 16
J gene: TRBJ2-1
clone size: once
CDR3 protein: CASSSPLLSSYNEQFF